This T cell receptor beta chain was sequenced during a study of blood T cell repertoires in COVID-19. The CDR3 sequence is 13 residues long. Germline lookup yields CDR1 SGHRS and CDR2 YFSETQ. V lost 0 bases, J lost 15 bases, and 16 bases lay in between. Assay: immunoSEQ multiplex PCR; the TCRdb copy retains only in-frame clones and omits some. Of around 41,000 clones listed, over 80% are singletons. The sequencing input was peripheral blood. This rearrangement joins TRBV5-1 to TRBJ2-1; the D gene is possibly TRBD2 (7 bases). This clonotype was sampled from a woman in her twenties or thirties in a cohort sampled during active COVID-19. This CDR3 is CASSLDGRGARFF. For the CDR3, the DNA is TGCGCCAGCAGCTTGGACGGTCGGGGGGCTCGGTTCTTC.